This T cell receptor (beta chain) was retrieved from a study of early T cells in non-severe SARS-CoV-2 infection. The TCR library protocol attached unique molecular identifiers to the individual cDNA molecules. TCRdb used MiXCR to reprocess the 5' RACE reads, holding one entry per CDR3 protein. Among roughly 35,000 distinct CDR3 sequences, about 5% were seen once, and the ten largest hold roughly 29%. Germline assignment: CDR1 SNHLY and CDR2 FYNNEI. The CDR3 has 17 amino acids. V was pared by 9 bases and J by 1 base, with 10 bases of the junction left unmatched. The source of this sequence is an adult who was a healthcare worker with PCR-confirmed SARS-CoV-2 infection or an uninfected control (not recorded which). This chain links TRBV2 with TRBJ1-6; 9 bases match TRBD1. Sequenced: whole blood. CDR3 in DNA: TGTGCCAGTAGTCGGACCGGGACAGGGTCCTATAATTCACCCCTCCACTTT. Translating gives CASSRTGTGSYNSPLHF.